This T cell receptor (beta chain) was sequenced during a study of regulatory T cells in long-lasting Graves disease. Germline V gives CDR1 SGHVS, CDR2 FQNEAQ. This CDR3 comprises 17 residues. Time point here: newly diagnosed GD, antithyroid drugs for less than 3 months. Extracted PBMC RNA gave rise to the TCR library. Regarding the study as a whole: Persistent patients had more shared public clonotypes (under 3,000) than new patients (approximately 970). There was favoring of TRBV28, TRBJ1-2 and TRBJ2-5 in persistent disease.

CDR3 regions were amplified by Arm-PCR using iRepertoire HTBI primers to build TCR beta libraries. In TCRdb, the multiplex PCR reads were re-called with MiXCR into one record per CDR3 protein. The sample holds fewer than 500,000 distinct CDR3 sequences; 15% to 20% are singletons and the top ten take more than 9%. This clonotype was seen more than once but under ten times. Its antigen is unidentified. A much bigger clone sits one base away, suggesting this may be a read error. This same sample was also taken into another study, of T cells in Graves' hyperthyroidism and ophthalmopathy.

The source was peripheral blood mononuclear cells (PBMCs), collected at new diagnosis, from a patient treated with antithyroid drugs. The source of this sequence is a man aged 40-49 years with Graves disease. The rearrangement links TRBV7-8 to TRBJ2-3, with TRBD2 matching 14 bases. The DNA end favors TRBJ2-5, so the J call may be wrong. Here the CDR3 reads CAGSSRRLAGGFETQYF. In DNA, the CDR3 is TGTGCCGGCAGCTCCCGTAGACTAGCGGGAGGGTTTGAGACCCAGTACTTC.